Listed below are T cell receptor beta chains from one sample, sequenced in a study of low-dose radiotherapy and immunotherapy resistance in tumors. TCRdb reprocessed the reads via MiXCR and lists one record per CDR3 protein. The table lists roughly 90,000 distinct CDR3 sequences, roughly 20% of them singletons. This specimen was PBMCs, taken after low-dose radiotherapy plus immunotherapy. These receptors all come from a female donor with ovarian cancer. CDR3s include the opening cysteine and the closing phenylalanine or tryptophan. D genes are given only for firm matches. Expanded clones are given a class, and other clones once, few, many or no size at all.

TGCGCCAGCAGCCAAAATCGTGCAGGGCGGTACGAGCAGTACTTC CASSQNRAGRYEQYF TRBV4-3 many TRBJ2-7 -
TGTGCCAGCAGCCAACCCGGGACCTCTATGGGACCAGATACGCAGTATTTT CASSQPGTSMGPDTQYF TRBV3-1 - TRBJ2-3 -
TGTGCCAGCAGTTTAACAGGGGGCGGGCCCGGGGAGCTGTTTTTT CASSLTGGGPGELFF TRBV7-6 many TRBJ2-2 TRBD1
TGCAGTGCTAGTCCCCCGGTGGTGGTAGAGGGCTCCTACGAGCAGTACTTC CSASPPVVVEGSYEQYF TRBV20-1 many TRBJ2-7 -
TGCGCCAGCAGCGAGACTAGCGTTAGCACAGATACGCAGTATTTT CASSETSVSTDTQYF TRBV5-1 many TRBJ2-3 TRBD2
TGTGCCAGCAGCCAAGATCGGCTAGCGGCCTACAATGAGCAGTTCTTC CASSQDRLAAYNEQFF TRBV3-1 few TRBJ2-1 TRBD2
TGCAGTGCTAGCCAATGGGGGTACAATGAGCAGTTCTTC CSASQWGYNEQFF TRBV20-1 few TRBJ2-1 -
TGTGCCAGCAGCCATGCCACAGCCTATAGCAATCAGCCCCAGCATTTT CASSHATAYSNQPQHF TRBV28 many TRBJ1-5 -
TGTGCCAGCAGTGAGAGGGGGAATCAGCCCCAGCATTTT CASSERGNQPQHF TRBV6-2/TRBV6-3 many TRBJ1-5 -
TGTGCCAGCAATCCTTGGGGGATCCCGAACACTGAAGCTTTCTTT CASNPWGIPNTEAFF TRBV28 - TRBJ1-1 -
TGTGCCAGCAGTTACCAAGGGGGGCGGACTAATGAAAAACTGTTTTTT CASSYQGGRTNEKLFF TRBV6-2/TRBV6-3 many TRBJ1-4 -
TGTGCCAACTCACCTTCTGCTGGACAGACGACGAACACCGGGGAGCTGTTTTTT CANSPSAGQTTNTGELFF TRBV18 - TRBJ2-2 -
TGCGCCAGCAGCCAAGATGCAGGGGGCTCTGGAAACACCATATATTTT CASSQDAGGSGNTIYF TRBV4-1 many TRBJ1-3 TRBD1
TGTGCCACTAATTCCGGGGGCTACCCCACAGATACTCAGTATTTT CATNSGGYPTDTQYF TRBV19 - TRBJ2-3 -
TGTGCCAGCAGTGAGGGACAGGGTACCCACGAGCAGTACTTC CASSEGQGTHEQYF TRBV2 many TRBJ2-7 TRBD1
TGCGCCAGCAGTGCCGGGGTAGCGGGCACAGATACGCAGTATTTT CASSAGVAGTDTQYF TRBV10-2 - TRBJ2-3 -
TGTGCCAGCAGCACCGGTGGTCGACAGGGGGTCGGGGAGACCCAGTACTTC CASSTGGRQGVGETQYF TRBV11-2 many TRBJ2-5 TRBD1
TGCAGTGCTACTCCCCCCTTAGGGGGCGCAAGGGAAAAACTGTTTTTT CSATPPLGGAREKLFF TRBV20-1 - TRBJ1-4 TRBD1
TGTGCCAGTAGTGATGGGCGCCGTGGAAACATTCAGTACTTC CASSDGRRGNIQYF TRBV19 many TRBJ2-4 -
TGTACCAGCAGCGGGACACGTAACTATGGCTTCACCTTC CTSSGTRNYGFTF TRBV5-4 - TRBJ1-2 -
TGCGCCAGCAGCTTGGGCGGGCCCCAGCCCCAGCATTTT CASSLGGPQPQHF TRBV5-1 - TRBJ1-5 -
TGTGCCAGCAGCTTTCGGGACTCCTACGAGCAGTACTTC CASSFRDSYEQYF TRBV7-9 few TRBJ2-7 -
TGTGCCAGCAGCCCGGACCGACATCAGCCCCAGCATTTT CASSPDRHQPQHF TRBV6-5 many TRBJ1-5 -
TGTGCCAGCAGTGAAGCCTTGGTAGCGGGAGGCGAGCAGTTCTTC CASSEALVAGGEQFF TRBV2 many TRBJ2-1 TRBD2
TGCGCCAGCAGCCAAGTACGAGGTGCGGGACAGAGACTCTCTGGGGCCAACGTCCTGACTTTC CASSQVRGAGQRLSGANVLTF TRBV4-1 many TRBJ2-6 -
TGCGCCAGCAGCTTGGCCCATAGGCGTCTAGCGGGGCCTAGCTCCTACAATGAGCAGTTCTTC CASSLAHRRLAGPSSYNEQFF TRBV5-1 - TRBJ2-1 TRBD2
TGTGCCAGCAGTTTTTTTCTTTTGGACAGGGAAGGGAATGAGCAGTTCTTC CASSFFLLDREGNEQFF TRBV12-3/TRBV12-4 many TRBJ2-1 TRBD1
TGTGCCAGCAGCGCCTTAGCGGGAGGGGGCTACGAGCAGTACTTC CASSALAGGGYEQYF TRBV9 many TRBJ2-7 TRBD2
TGTGCCAGCAGTTTGGGTTTTGGTAATTCACCCCTCCACTTT CASSLGFGNSPLHF TRBV7-9 - TRBJ1-6 -
TGTGCCAGCAGCCGGACAGGGGCAGCCAACTATGGCTACACCTTC CASSRTGAANYGYTF TRBV28 - TRBJ1-2 TRBD1
TGTGCCAGCAGTAGCTTGGGACAGTACAATGAGCAGTTCTTC CASSSLGQYNEQFF TRBV2 many TRBJ2-1 TRBD1
TGTGCCAGCAGCGCTAGCATTGGGCGCGATGAGCAGTTCTTC CASSASIGRDEQFF TRBV7-2 many TRBJ2-1 -
TGTGCCAGCTCACCACCCCAGGGACAAGAGACCCAGTACTTC CASSPPQGQETQYF TRBV18 - TRBJ2-5 -
TGCGCCAGCAGCTTGGGTGGGAGGGCCTCCAAGAGGCAAGAGACCCAGTACTTC CASSLGGRASKRQETQYF TRBV5-1 many TRBJ2-5 TRBD2
TGCGCCAGCAGCTTGTCTGGGGGTTGGTTCCAAGAGACCCAGTACTTC CASSLSGGWFQETQYF TRBV5-1 many TRBJ2-5 -
TGTGCCAGCAGTCAAGGACAGGGTATGGAGACCCAGTACTTC CASSQGQGMETQYF TRBV6-6 many TRBJ2-5 TRBD1
TGTGCCAGCTCACCAAGGACAGGTGGGGCCAACGTCCTGACTTTC CASSPRTGGANVLTF TRBV18 few TRBJ2-6 TRBD1
TGTGCCTGGAGTCTTGACTACAATGAGCAGTTCTTC CAWSLDYNEQFF TRBV30 few TRBJ2-1 -
TGTGCCAGCAGTGAAGGGACGCCGCGGAAGGAAGCTTTCTTT CASSEGTPRKEAFF TRBV6-1 medium-sized TRBJ1-1 -
TGTGCCAGCAGTGAAGCGGTGCCGAGCTCCTACGAGCAGTACTTC CASSEAVPSSYEQYF TRBV6-1 many TRBJ2-7 -
TGTGCCAGCAGCTTAATAGGTGCCTTAGCCAAAAACATTCAGTACTTC CASSLIGALAKNIQYF TRBV11-2 - TRBJ2-4 -
TGTGCCAGTAGTAGTTTTAAGGGCGCTGGAGATACGCAGTATTTT CASSSFKGAGDTQYF TRBV19 many TRBJ2-3 -
TGTGCCAGGAGGACTAGTGGGTCCTACGAGCAGTACTTC CARRTSGSYEQYF TRBV2 many TRBJ2-7 TRBD2
TGTGCCAGCAGTTACTTGACTAGCGGTTCATTCTCCTACGAGCAGTACTTC CASSYLTSGSFSYEQYF TRBV6-6 many TRBJ2-7 TRBD2
TGTGCCAGCAGTTTAGGCAGGGCTGGAAACACCATATATTTT CASSLGRAGNTIYF TRBV12-3/TRBV12-4 many TRBJ1-3 -
TGCAGTGCTAGAGGGCAGGGAGGAGCCCCCCTCGTCAATGAGCAGTTCTTC CSARGQGGAPLVNEQFF TRBV20-1 - TRBJ2-1 -
TGTGCCAGCCGCGAGACACACAGGGGGCTCGGTCCCAACTATGGCTACACCTTC CASRETHRGLGPNYGYTF TRBV13 many TRBJ1-2 TRBD1
TGTGCCAGCAGCTTTTGGAACGTGGACGAGACCCAGTACTTC CASSFWNVDETQYF TRBV7-9 - TRBJ2-5 -
TGTGCCTCTGAGCGGAGCCCGAGATGGAGTCGCCCAGATACGCAGTATTTT CASERSPRWSRPDTQYF TRBV12-3/TRBV12-4 many TRBJ2-3 -
TGTGCCAGCAGGTTGGCGGGAGGGTCCGGTGAGCAGTTCTTC CASRLAGGSGEQFF TRBV7-4 - TRBJ2-1 TRBD2
TGCAGCGTTGAGGGGGGTAACCCCCTCAATGAGCAGTTCTTC CSVEGGNPLNEQFF TRBV29-1 many TRBJ2-1 -
TGTGCCAGCAGCTATGGCAGGGAATACTACGAGCAGTACTTC CASSYGREYYEQYF TRBV7-2 many TRBJ2-7 -
TGTGCCAGCAGTGGCGACCGTAGGGGTACTGAAGCTTTCTTT CASSGDRRGTEAFF TRBV6-2/TRBV6-3 - TRBJ1-1 -
TGCGCCAGCAGCCAAGTTAGGTACACCGGGGAGCTGTCTTTT CASSQVRYTGELSF TRBV4-3 few TRBJ2-2 -
TGCAGTGCACAGGGACAGGAATCCTACGAGCAGTACTTC CSAQGQESYEQYF TRBV20-1 many TRBJ2-7 TRBD1
TGTGCCAGCAGCTTGGCTACAAGCTCCTACAATGAGCAGTTCTTC CASSLATSSYNEQFF TRBV11-2 many TRBJ2-1 -
TGTGCCAGCAGCTCGCCCTTTACACAGGGTATAAGGGATGAGCAGTTCTTC CASSSPFTQGIRDEQFF TRBV11-1 many TRBJ2-1 -
TGTGCCAGTAGTACTTTGTATGGCTACACCTTC CASSTLYGYTF TRBV19 many TRBJ1-2 -